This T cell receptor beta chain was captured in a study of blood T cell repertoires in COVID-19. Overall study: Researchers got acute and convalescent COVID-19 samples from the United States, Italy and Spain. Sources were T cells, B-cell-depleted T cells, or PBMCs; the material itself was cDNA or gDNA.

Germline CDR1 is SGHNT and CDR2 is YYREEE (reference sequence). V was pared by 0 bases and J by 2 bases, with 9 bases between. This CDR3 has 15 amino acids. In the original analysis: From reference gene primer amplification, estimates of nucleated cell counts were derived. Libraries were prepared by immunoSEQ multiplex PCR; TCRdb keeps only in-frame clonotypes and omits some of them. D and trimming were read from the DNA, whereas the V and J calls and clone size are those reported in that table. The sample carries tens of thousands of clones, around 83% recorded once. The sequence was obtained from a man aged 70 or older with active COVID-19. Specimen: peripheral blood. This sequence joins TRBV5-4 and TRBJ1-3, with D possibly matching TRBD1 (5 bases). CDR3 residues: CASSLVGGAGNTIYF. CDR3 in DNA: TGTGCCAGCAGCTTGGTCGGAGGGGCTGGAAACACCATATATTTT. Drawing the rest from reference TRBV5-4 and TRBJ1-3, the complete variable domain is ETGVTQSPTHLIKTRGQQVTLRCSSQSGHNTVSWYQQALGQGPQFIFQYYREEENGRGNFPPRFSGLQFPNYSSELNVNALELDDSALYLCASSLVGGAGNTIYFGEGSWLTVV.